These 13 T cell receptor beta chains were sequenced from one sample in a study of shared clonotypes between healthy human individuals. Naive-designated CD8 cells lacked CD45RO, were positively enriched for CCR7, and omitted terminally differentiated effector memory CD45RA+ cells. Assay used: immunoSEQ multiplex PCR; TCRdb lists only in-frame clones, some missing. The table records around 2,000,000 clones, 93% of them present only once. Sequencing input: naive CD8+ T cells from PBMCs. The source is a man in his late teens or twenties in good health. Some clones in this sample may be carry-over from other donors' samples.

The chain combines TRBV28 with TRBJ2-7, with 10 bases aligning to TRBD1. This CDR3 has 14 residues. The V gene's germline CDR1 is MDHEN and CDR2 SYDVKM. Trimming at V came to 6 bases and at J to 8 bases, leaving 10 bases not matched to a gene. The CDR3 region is CASRTGTGAPQQYF. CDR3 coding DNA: TGTGCCAGCAGAACCGGGACAGGGGCCCCTCAGCAGTACTTC.

This CDR3 reads CASSLGQGRNQPQHF. CDR3 nucleotides: TGTGCCAGCAGCTTAGGACAGGGCAGAAATCAGCCCCAGCATTTT. This chain links TRBV7-8 with TRBJ1-5; 7 bases line up with TRBD1. CDR3 size: 15 residues. The V gene end was trimmed by 1 base and the J gene end by 4 bases; junction bases not matched to a gene: 4. The V gene's germline CDR1 is SGHVS and CDR2 FQNEAQ.

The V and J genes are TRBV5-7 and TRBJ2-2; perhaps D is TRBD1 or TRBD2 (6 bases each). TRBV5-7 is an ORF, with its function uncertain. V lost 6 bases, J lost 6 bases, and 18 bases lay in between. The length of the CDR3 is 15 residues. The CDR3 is CASTWRGDNAGELFF. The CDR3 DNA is TGTGCCAGCACATGGAGGGGGGACAACGCCGGGGAGCTGTTTTTT.

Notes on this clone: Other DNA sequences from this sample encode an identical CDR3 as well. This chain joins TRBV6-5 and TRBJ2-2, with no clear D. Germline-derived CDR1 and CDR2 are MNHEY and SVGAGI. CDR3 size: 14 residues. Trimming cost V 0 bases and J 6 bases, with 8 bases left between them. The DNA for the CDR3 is TGTGCCAGCAGTTACTCTGGGGAATCCGGGGAGCTGTTTTTT. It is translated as CASSYSGESGELFF.

For the CDR3, the DNA is TGTGCCAGCAGCGGAACAGGGGGCCTGAACACTGAAGCTTTCTTT. Its protein product is CASSGTGGLNTEAFF. This rearrangement joins TRBV5-6 to TRBJ1-1; 9 nucleotides agree with TRBD1. V trimming: 4 bases; J trimming: 0 bases; junction bases outside the gene matches: 4. CDR3 length equals 15 residues. From germline, CDR1 is SGHDT and CDR2 YYEEEE.

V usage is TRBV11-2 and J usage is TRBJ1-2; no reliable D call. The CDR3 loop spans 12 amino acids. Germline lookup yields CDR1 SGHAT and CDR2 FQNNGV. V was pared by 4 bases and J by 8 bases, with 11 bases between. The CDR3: CASSSRGFGYTF. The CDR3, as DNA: TGTGCCAGCAGCTCTCGGGGTTTCGGCTACACCTTC.

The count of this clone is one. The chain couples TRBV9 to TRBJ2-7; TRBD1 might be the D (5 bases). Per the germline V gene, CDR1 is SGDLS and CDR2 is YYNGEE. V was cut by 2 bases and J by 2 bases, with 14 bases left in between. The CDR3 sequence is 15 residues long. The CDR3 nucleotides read TGTGCCAGCAGCGTTGGTGCAGGGCCTGCCTACGAGCAGTACTTC. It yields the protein CASSVGAGPAYEQYF. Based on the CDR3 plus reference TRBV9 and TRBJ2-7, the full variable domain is DSGVTQTPKHLITATGQRVTLRCSPRSGDLSVYWYQQSLDQGLQFLIQYYNGEERAKGNILERFSAQQFPDLHSELNLSSLELGDSALYFCASSVGAGPAYEQYFGPGTRLTVT.

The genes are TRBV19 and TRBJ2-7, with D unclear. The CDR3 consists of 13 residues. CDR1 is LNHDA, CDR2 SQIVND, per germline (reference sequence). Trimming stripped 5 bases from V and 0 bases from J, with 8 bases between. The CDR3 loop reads CASSVSSSYEQYF. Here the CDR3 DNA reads TGTGCCAGTAGTGTGTCGAGCTCCTACGAGCAGTACTTC.

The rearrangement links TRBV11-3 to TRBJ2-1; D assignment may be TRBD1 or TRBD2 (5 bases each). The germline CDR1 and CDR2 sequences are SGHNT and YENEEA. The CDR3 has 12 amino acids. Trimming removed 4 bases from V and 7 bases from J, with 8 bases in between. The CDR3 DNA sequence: TGTGCCAGCAGCTGGGGGTGGAATGAGCAGTTCTTC. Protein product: CASSWGWNEQFF.

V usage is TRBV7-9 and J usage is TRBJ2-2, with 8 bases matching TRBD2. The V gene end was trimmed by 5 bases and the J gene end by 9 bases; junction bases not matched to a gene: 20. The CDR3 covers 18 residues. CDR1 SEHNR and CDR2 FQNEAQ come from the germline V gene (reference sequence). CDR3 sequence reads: CASSHPIDESGRIRELFF. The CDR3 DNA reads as TGTGCCAGCAGCCATCCAATCGACGAGAGCGGGAGAATACGGGAGCTGTTTTTT.

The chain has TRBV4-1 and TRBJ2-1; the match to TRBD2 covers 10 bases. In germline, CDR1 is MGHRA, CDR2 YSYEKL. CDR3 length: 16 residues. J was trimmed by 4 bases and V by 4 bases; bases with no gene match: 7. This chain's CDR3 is CASSPGGLAPYNEQFF. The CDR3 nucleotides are TGCGCCAGCAGCCCGGGGGGACTAGCGCCTTACAATGAGCAGTTCTTC.

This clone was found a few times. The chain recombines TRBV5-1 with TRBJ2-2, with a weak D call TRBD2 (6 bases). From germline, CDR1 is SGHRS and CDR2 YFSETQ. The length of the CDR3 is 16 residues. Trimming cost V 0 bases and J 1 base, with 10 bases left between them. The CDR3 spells CASSLVGGKNTGELFF. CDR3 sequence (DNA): TGCGCCAGCAGCTTGGTAGGAGGGAAGAACACCGGGGAGCTGTTTTTT. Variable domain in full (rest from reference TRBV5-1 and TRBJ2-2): KAGVTQTPRYLIKTRGQQVTLSCSPISGHRSVSWYQQTPGQGLQFLFEYFSETQRNKGNFPGRFSGRQFSNSRSEMNVSTLELGDSALYLCASSLVGGKNTGELFFGEGSRLTVL.

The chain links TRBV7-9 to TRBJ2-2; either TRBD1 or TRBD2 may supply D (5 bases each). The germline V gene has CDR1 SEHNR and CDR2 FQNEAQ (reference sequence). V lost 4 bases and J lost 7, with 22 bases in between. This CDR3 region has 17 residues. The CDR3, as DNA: TGTGCCAGCAGCTGGAGGTCCGGGACCCAGCGAGACGGGGAGCTGTTTTTT. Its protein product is CASSWRSGTQRDGELFF.